This T cell receptor (beta chain) was captured by sequencing in a study of identical twins. Findings and limits, study-wide: Within monozygotic twins, out-of-frame TCR alpha sharing was underestimated by the models. Insertions ran lower in abundant cord blood beta clonotypes, though not in memory repertoires.

The donors were all healthy and Caucasian. About this clonotype: Its antigen is undetermined.

A universal primer site was incorporated via template switching, and the cDNA contained unique molecular identifiers. TCRdb reanalysed the 5' RACE reads using MiXCR and keeps one entry per CDR3 protein. The repertoire includes hundreds of thousands of distinct CDR3 sequences, around 6% of them detected once, and 1.5% to 2% sits in the top ten. The CDR3 is 12 residues long. The germline V gene has CDR1 KGHDR and CDR2 SFDVKD. V was clipped by 5 bases and J by 4 bases, with 5 bases between them. The TCR sequence derives from a man between 18 and 29 years old in good health. The rearrangement links TRBV24-1 to TRBJ2-1; D uncertain. What was sequenced was naive T cells sorted from blood. For the CDR3, the DNA is TGTGCCACCAGTGCGAAGTACAATGAGCAGTTCTTC. It yields the protein CATSAKYNEQFF.